This T cell receptor (beta chain) was profiled in a study of blood T cells in healthy people across ages. In terms of origin and age, donors were healthy Caucasian individuals from Russia aged about 6 to 100. The sample, around 10 milliliters of peripheral blood, was drawn from each donor. Study findings and constraints: With donor CMV status unknown, expanded clonotype changes were possibly confounded.

Combining a sample-barcoded 5' primer with a J-beta primer mix, a second PCR ran for roughly 6 to 12 cycles. The authors tagged each cDNA molecule using a template-switch adaptor with 12 random nucleotides. TCRdb reanalysed the 5' RACE reads using MiXCR and keeps one entry per CDR3 protein. The sample yields around 580,000 distinct CDR3 sequences, 45% to 55% seen once. The CDR3 length is 16 residues. With 0 bases removed from V and 0 bases from J, the gap between germline ends came to 11 bases. The germline V gene has CDR1 PRHDT and CDR2 FYEKMQ (reference sequence). Notes on this clonotype: The antigen is undetermined.

This receptor was identified in a man older than 75 in good health. Sequenced sample: blood. The chain recombines TRBV13 with TRBJ1-1; D call uncertain. The CDR3 bases are TGTGCCAGCAGCTTAGGCCTTGGAGGACTGAACACTGAAGCTTTCTTT. It yields the protein CASSLGLGGLNTEAFF.